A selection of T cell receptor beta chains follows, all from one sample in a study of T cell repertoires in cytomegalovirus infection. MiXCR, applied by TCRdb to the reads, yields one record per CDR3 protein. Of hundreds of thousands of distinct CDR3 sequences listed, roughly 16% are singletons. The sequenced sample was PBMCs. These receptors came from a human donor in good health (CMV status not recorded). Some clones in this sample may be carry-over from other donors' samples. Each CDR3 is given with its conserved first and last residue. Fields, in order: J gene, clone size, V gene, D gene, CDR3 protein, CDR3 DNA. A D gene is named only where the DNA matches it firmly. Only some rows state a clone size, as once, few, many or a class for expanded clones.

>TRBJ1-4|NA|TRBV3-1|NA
CASSLQAANEKLFF
TGTGCCAGCAGCTTACAGGCAGCTAATGAAAAACTGTTTTTT
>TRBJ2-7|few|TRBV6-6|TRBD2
CASMASGGIWYF
TGTGCCAGCATGGCTAGCGGGGGGATTTGGTACTTC
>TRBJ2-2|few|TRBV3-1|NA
CASSQFAGSNTGELFF
TGTGCCAGCAGCCAATTCGCAGGGTCGAACACCGGGGAGCTGTTTTTT
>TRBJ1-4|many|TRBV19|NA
CASSMKGVGNEKLFF
TGTGCCAGTAGTATGAAGGGTGTAGGCAATGAAAAACTGTTTTTT
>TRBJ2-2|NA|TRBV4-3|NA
CASSQGFSGYTGELFF
TGCGCCAGCAGCCAAGGCTTCAGCGGATACACCGGGGAGCTGTTTTTT
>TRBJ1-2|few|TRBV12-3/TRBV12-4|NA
CASSPQDRSHYGYTF
TGTGCCAGCAGTCCTCAGGACCGATCCCATTATGGCTACACCTTC
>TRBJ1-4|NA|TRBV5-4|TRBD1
CASGSWTGEEKLFF
TGTGCCAGCGGCTCCTGGACAGGAGAAGAAAAACTGTTTTTT
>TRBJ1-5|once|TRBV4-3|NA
CASSQEWGNQPQHF
TGCGCCAGCAGCCAAGAATGGGGAAATCAGCCCCAGCATTTT
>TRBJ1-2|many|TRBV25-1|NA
CASSDFGTGNYYGYTF
TGTGCCAGCAGTGATTTTGGGACGGGGAACTACTATGGCTACACCTTC
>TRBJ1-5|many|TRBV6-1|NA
CASSQTPWGDQPQHF
TGTGCCAGCAGCCAAACCCCATGGGGCGATCAGCCCCAGCATTTT
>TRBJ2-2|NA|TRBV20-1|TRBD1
CSARDLDRGNTGELFF
TGCAGTGCTAGAGACCTGGACAGGGGTAACACCGGGGAGCTGTTTTTT
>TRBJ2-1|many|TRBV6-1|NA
CASSPGYSSYNEQFF
TGTGCCAGCAGCCCAGGGTATAGCTCCTACAATGAGCAGTTCTTC
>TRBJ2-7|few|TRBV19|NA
CASSWGGQPPYEQYF
TGTGCCAGTAGTTGGGGAGGACAGCCACCCTACGAGCAGTACTTC
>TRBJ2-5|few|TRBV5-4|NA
CASRMAGQETQYF
TGTGCCAGCAGGATGGCGGGACAAGAGACCCAGTACTTC
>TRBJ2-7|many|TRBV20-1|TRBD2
CSALSTSGAISYEQYF
TGCAGTGCCCTCTCGACTAGCGGGGCGATCTCCTACGAGCAGTACTTC
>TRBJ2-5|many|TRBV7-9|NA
CASTWGETQYF
TGTGCCAGCACCTGGGGGGAGACCCAGTACTTC
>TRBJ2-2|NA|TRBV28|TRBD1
CASSSAGQGTGELFF
TGTGCCAGCAGTTCCGCGGGACAGGGCACCGGGGAGCTGTTTTTT
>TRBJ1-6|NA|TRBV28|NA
CASMGTPNSPLHF
TGTGCCAGTATGGGCACCCCGAATTCACCCCTCCACTTT
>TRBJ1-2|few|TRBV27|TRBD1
CASSPRGDRTNYGYTF
TGTGCCAGCAGTCCGAGGGGGGACAGGACAAACTATGGCTACACCTTC
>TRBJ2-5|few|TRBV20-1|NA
CSARTAGETQYF
TGCAGTGCTCGGACAGCCGGGGAGACCCAGTACTTC
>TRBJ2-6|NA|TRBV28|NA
CASSSQAGANVLTF
TGTGCCAGCAGTTCGCAAGCCGGGGCCAACGTCCTGACTTTC
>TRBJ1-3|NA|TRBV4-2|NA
CASSQETAFSGNTIYF
TGTGCCAGCAGCCAAGAAACGGCTTTCTCTGGAAACACCATATATTTT
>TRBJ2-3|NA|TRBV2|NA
CASSEGTGTQYF
TGTGCCAGCAGTGAAGGGACTGGTACGCAGTATTTT
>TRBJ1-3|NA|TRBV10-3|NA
CAISAVWGAFFGNTIYF
TGTGCCATCAGTGCAGTCTGGGGGGCTTTCTTCGGAAACACCATATATTTT
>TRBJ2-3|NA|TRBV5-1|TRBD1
CASSYGQGPDTQYF
TGCGCCAGCAGCTACGGACAGGGGCCCGATACGCAGTATTTT
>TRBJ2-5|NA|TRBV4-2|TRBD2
CASSQVGGLGGETQYF
TGTGCCAGCAGCCAAGTTGGTGGACTAGGCGGAGAGACCCAGTACTTC
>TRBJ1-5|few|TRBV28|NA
CASGPGQNSNQPQHF
TGTGCCAGCGGTCCCGGGCAGAATAGCAATCAGCCCCAGCATTTT
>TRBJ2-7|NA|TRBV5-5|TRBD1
CASSLGPGQDYEQYF
TGTGCCAGCAGCTTGGGACCGGGACAGGACTACGAGCAGTACTTC
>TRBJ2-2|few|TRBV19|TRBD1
CASSIGHRDSDTGELFF
TGTGCCAGTAGTATCGGACACCGGGACAGCGACACCGGGGAGCTGTTTTTT
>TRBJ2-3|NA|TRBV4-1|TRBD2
CASSLRTSGGRVDTQYF
TGCGCCAGCAGCCTGCGGACTAGCGGGGGGCGCGTAGATACGCAGTATTTT
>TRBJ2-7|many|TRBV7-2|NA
CASSLVSSSYEQYF
TGTGCCAGCAGCTTAGTGAGCAGCTCCTACGAGCAGTACTTC
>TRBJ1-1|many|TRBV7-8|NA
CASSLQQTPKTAEAFF
TGTGCCAGCAGCTTACAGCAGACTCCTAAAACGGCTGAAGCTTTCTTT
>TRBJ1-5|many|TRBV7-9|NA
CASSLGGYNQPQHF
TGTGCCAGCAGCTTGGGGGGGTACAATCAGCCCCAGCATTTT
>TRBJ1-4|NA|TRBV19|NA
CASSTGGSNEKLFF
TGTGCCAGTAGCACGGGAGGGTCGAATGAAAAACTGTTTTTT
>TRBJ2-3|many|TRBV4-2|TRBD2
CASSQGLATDTQYF
TGTGCCAGCAGCCAGGGACTAGCGACAGATACGCAGTATTTT
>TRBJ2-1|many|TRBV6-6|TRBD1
CASLPGTGDNEQFF
TGTGCCAGCCTTCCCGGGACAGGAGACAATGAGCAGTTCTTC
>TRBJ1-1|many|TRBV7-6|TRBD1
CASSSIGTAMSEAFF
TGTGCCAGCAGCTCGATCGGGACAGCGATGTCTGAAGCTTTCTTT
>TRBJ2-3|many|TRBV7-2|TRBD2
CASSLRGGVTDTQYF
TGTGCCAGCAGCTTACGGGGGGGTGTCACAGATACGCAGTATTTT
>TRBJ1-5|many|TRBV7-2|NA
CASSLVPLGSNQPQHF
TGTGCCAGCAGCTTAGTTCCACTGGGTAGCAATCAGCCCCAGCATTTT
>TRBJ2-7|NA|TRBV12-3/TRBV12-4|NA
CASSLDPGLARRISYEQYF
TGTGCCAGCAGTCTAGACCCGGGGTTGGCCCGCAGAATATCCTACGAGCAGTACTTC
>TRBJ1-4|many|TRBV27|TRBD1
CASSPKTGVKEKLFF
TGTGCCAGCAGCCCAAAGACAGGGGTAAAGGAAAAACTGTTTTTT
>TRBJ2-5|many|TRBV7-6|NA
CASSLGQLQETQYF
TGTGCCAGCAGCTTAGGACAGTTGCAAGAGACCCAGTACTTC
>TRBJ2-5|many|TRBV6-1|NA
CASRMKYQETQYF
TGTGCCAGCCGTATGAAATACCAAGAGACCCAGTACTTC
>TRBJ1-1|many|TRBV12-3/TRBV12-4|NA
CASRPRWGSGTEAFF
TGTGCCAGCAGACCCCGATGGGGTTCGGGCACTGAAGCTTTCTTT
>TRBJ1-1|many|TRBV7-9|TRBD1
CASSSTPLGQGNTEAFF
TGTGCCAGCAGCTCCACCCCCCTCGGACAGGGGAACACTGAAGCTTTCTTT
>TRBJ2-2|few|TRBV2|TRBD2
CASSEGLAGDTGELFF
TGTGCCAGCAGTGAAGGACTAGCGGGGGACACCGGGGAGCTGTTTTTT
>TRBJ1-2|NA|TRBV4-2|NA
CASSQGQVNYGYTF
TGTGCCAGCAGCCAAGGACAGGTGAACTATGGCTACACCTTC
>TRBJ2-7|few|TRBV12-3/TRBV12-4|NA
CASSLAGTETYEQYF
TGTGCCAGCAGTTTAGCCGGGACGGAGACCTACGAGCAGTACTTC
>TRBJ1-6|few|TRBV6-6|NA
CASSYSTQGNSPLHF
TGTGCCAGCAGTTACTCGACTCAGGGGAATTCACCCCTCCACTTT
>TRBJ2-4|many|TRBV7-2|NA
CASSTASRNIQYF
TGTGCCAGCAGCACGGCTTCCCGAAACATTCAGTACTTC
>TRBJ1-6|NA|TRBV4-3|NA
CASSQDLQSDFKPPLHF
TGCGCCAGCAGCCAAGACTTACAATCGGACTTTAAACCCCCCCTCCACTTT
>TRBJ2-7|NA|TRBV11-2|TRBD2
CASSLGSSGPYEQYF
TGTGCCAGCAGCTTAGGGTCTAGCGGACCCTACGAGCAGTACTTC
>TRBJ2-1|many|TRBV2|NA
CASSEAQAFNNEQFF
TGTGCCAGCAGTGAAGCCCAAGCCTTTAACAATGAGCAGTTCTTC
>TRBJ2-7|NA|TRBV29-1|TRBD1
CSGRGQGSYEQYF
TGCAGCGGCCGAGGACAGGGGTCCTACGAGCAGTACTTC
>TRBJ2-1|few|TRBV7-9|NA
CASSLVVRGDEQFF
TGTGCCAGCAGCTTAGTGGTCAGGGGGGATGAGCAGTTCTTC
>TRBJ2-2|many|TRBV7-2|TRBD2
CASSKTSGGPTGELFF
TGTGCCAGCAGCAAAACTAGCGGGGGACCCACCGGGGAGCTGTTTTTT
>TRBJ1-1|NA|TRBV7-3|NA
CASSFDPPNTEAFF
TGTGCCAGCAGTTTCGACCCACCGAACACTGAAGCTTTCTTT
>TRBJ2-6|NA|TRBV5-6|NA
CASSLRDSSGANVLTF
TGTGCCAGCAGCTTGCGGGACTCTTCCGGGGCCAACGTCCTGACTTTC